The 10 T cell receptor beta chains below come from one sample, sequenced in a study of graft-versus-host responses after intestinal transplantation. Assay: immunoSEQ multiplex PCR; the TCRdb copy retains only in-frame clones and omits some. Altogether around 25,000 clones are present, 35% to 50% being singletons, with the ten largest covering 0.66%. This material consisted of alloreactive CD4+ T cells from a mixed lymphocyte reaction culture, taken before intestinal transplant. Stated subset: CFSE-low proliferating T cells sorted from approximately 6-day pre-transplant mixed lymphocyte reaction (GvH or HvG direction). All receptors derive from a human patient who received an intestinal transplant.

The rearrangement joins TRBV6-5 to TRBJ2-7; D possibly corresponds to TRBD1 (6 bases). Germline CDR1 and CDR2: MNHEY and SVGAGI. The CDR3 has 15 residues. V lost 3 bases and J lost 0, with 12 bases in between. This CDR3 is CASSYLTGHSYEQYF. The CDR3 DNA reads TGTGCCAGCAGTTATCTCACAGGGCACTCCTACGAGCAGTACTTC.

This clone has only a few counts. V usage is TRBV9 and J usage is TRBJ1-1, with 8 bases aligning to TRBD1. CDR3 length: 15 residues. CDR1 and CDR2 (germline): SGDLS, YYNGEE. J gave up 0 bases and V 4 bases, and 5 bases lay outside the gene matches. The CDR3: CASSPRQGMNTEAFF. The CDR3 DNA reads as TGTGCCAGCAGCCCACGACAGGGGATGAACACTGAAGCTTTCTTT.

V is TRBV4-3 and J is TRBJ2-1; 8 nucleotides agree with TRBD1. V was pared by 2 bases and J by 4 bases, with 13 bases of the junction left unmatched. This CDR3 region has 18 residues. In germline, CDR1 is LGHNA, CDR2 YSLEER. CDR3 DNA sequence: TGCGCCAGCAGCCAAACCCCCCCGGGGACAGGAAATTACAATGAGCAGTTCTTC. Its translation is CASSQTPPGTGNYNEQFF.

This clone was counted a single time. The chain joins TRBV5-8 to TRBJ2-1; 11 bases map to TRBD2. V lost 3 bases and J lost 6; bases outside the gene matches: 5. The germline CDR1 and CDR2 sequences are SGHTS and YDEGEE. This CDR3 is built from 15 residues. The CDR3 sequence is CASSSGLAGFNEQFF. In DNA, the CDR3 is TGTGCCAGCAGCTCCGGACTAGCGGGCTTCAATGAGCAGTTCTTC.

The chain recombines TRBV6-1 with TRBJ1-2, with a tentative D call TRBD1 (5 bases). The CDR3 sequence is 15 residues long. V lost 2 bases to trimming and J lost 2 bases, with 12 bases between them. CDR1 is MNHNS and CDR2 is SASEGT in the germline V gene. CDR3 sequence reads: CASSENQGRNYGYTF. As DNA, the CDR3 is TGTGCCAGCAGTGAAAACCAGGGCCGGAACTATGGCTACACCTTC.

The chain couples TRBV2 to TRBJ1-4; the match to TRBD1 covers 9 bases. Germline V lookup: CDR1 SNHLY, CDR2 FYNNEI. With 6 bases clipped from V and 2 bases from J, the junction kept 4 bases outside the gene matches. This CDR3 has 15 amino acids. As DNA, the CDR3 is TGTGCCAGCAGGGGGGACAGGGCGACTAATGAAAAACTGTTTTTT. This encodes CASRGDRATNEKLFF.

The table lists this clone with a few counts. Here the CDR3 reads CASSPRRWVAGVVYEQYF. Written as DNA, the CDR3 is TGTGCCAGTAGTCCCCGTAGGTGGGTAGCGGGAGTAGTATACGAGCAGTACTTC. The chain has TRBV19 and TRBJ2-7; 9 bases align to TRBD2. Germline assignment: CDR1 LNHDA and CDR2 SQIVND (reference sequence). Unmatched junction bases numbered 18, after V lost 5 bases and J lost 4 bases. The CDR3 is made up of 18 amino acids. Full variable domain (remainder filled in from reference TRBV19 and TRBJ2-7): DGGITQSPKYLFRKEGQNVTLSCEQNLNHDAMYWYRQDPGQGLRLIYYSQIVNDFQKGDIAEGYSVSREKKESFPLTVTSAQKNPTAFYLCASSPRRWVAGVVYEQYFGPGTRLTVT.

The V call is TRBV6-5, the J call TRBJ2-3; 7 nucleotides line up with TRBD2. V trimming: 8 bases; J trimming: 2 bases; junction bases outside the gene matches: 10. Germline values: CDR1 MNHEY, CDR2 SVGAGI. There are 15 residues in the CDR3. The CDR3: CASARWGGITDTQYF. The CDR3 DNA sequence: TGTGCCAGCGCGAGATGGGGAGGGATCACAGATACGCAGTATTTT.

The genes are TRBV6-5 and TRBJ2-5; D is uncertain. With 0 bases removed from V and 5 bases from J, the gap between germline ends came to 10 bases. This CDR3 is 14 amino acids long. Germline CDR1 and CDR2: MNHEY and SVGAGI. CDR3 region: CASSYSASRETQYF. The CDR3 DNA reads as TGTGCCAGCAGTTACTCAGCCTCGCGGGAGACCCAGTACTTC.

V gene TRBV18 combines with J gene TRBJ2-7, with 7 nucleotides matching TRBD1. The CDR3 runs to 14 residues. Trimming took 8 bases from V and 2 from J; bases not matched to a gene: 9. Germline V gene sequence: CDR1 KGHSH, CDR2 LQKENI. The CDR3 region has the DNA TGTGCCAGCCAGGGGCAGGGGGTAACCTACGAGCAGTACTTC. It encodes CASQGQGVTYEQYF.